This T cell receptor (beta chain) was identified in a study of T cells in Graves' hyperthyroidism and ophthalmopathy. Germline-derived CDR1 and CDR2 are MNHNY and SVGAGI (reference sequence). This CDR3 contains 15 residues. Trimming cost V 0 bases and J 4 bases; bases outside gene matches: 4. Regions amplified from RNA transcripts were the TCR beta CDR3 regions. TCR CDR3 regions were first amplified by RT-PCR with HTBI primers. TCRdb reanalysed the multiplex PCR reads using MiXCR and keeps one entry per CDR3 protein. Of a few hundred thousand distinct CDR3 sequences in the sample, 25% are singletons; the top ten hold less than 75%.

The origin of this receptor is a man in his fifties or sixties with Graves' hyperthyroidism. Sequenced material: blood. The chain carries TRBV6-6 and TRBJ2-7; 9 positions match TRBD1. The CDR3 region is CASSYSGQGWYEQYF. The CDR3 DNA follows: TGTGCCAGCAGTTACTCGGGACAGGGTTGGTACGAGCAGTACTTC.